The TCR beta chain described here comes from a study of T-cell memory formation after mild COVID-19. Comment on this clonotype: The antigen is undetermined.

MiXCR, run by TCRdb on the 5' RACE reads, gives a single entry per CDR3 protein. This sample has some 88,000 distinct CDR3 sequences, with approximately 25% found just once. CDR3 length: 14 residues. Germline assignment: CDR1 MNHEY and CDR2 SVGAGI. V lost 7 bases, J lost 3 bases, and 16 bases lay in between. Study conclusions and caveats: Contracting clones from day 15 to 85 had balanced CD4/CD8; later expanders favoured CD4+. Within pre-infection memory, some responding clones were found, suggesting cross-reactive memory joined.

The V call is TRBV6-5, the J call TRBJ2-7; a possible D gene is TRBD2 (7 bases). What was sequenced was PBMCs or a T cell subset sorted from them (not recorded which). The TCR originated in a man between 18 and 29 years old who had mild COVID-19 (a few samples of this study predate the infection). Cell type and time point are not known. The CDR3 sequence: CASTDGGGLYEQYF. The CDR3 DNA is TGTGCCAGCACCGACGGCGGGGGCCTCTACGAGCAGTACTTC.